These T cell receptor beta chains were read from a single sample in a study of T cells after yellow fever vaccination. MiXCR was run by TCRdb on the 5' RACE reads, yielding one entry per CDR3 protein. The sample includes around 120,000 distinct CDR3 sequences, nearly 15% of them seen just once. The sample consisted of CD8+ T cells sorted from PBMCs, taken 5 days after the yellow fever booster vaccination. These receptors originate from a man between 18 and 35 years old who received the YFV17D yellow fever vaccine. Each CDR3 is given with its conserved first and last residue. D genes are given only for firm matches. The size field is filled for only some rows; it gives once, few, many or a size class.

12	TRBD1	TRBJ2-1	.	TRBV10-2	TGCGCCAGCATGACAGGGCGGAATGAGCAGTTCTTC	CASMTGRNEQFF
14	.	TRBJ2-3	few	TRBV11-2	TGTGCCAGCAGCTCCATAGAGGGCACAGATACGCAGTATTTT	CASSSIEGTDTQYF
12	.	TRBJ2-5	few	TRBV7-6	TGTGCCAGCAGCTTCCAGGGGGAGACCCAGTACTTC	CASSFQGETQYF
15	.	TRBJ1-5	.	TRBV28	TGTGCCAGCAGTTTAGTCGAGGAGGCCCATCAGCCCCAGCATTTT	CASSLVEEAHQPQHF
15	TRBD1	TRBJ1-3	.	TRBV12-3/TRBV12-4	TGTGCCAGCAGTTTATCGACAGGGGATGGAAACACCATATATTTT	CASSLSTGDGNTIYF
13	.	TRBJ2-7	many	TRBV9	TGTGCCAGCAGCGAGAGCAGCTCGGGCGAGCAGTACTTC	CASSESSSGEQYF
16	TRBD2	TRBJ2-1	many	TRBV12-3/TRBV12-4	TGTGCCAGCAGCCCTAGCTACGGGGGGGCCTACAATGAGCAGTTCTTC	CASSPSYGGAYNEQFF
16	.	TRBJ2-5	.	TRBV4-1	TGCGCCAGCAGCCAAGACCCTGAACAGAGCCAAGAGACCCAGTACTTC	CASSQDPEQSQETQYF
13	.	TRBJ2-3	.	TRBV20-1	TGCAGTGCTTGGGGCGGAGAGGGTAATACGCAGTATTTT	CSAWGGEGNTQYF
14	TRBD1	TRBJ1-1	few	TRBV4-3	TGCGCCAGCAGCCCGGGACAGTGGGGAACTGAAGCTTTCTTT	CASSPGQWGTEAFF
14	.	TRBJ2-2	.	TRBV12-3/TRBV12-4	TGTGCCAGCAGGGTTACAAGTTACGCCGGGGAGCTGTTTTTT	CASRVTSYAGELFF
14	TRBD1	TRBJ2-3	few	TRBV20-1	TGCAGTGCTGACTCGGGACAGACCACAGATACGCAGTATTTT	CSADSGQTTDTQYF
15	.	TRBJ2-1	.	TRBV5-1	TGCGCCAGCAGCTTGGAACGGGTTAGGGGCAATGAGCAGTTCTTC	CASSLERVRGNEQFF
14	TRBD1	TRBJ2-3	few	TRBV4-1	TGCGCCAGTACCGCGGGACAGGGCACAGATACGCAGTATTTT	CASTAGQGTDTQYF
14	.	TRBJ1-2	.	TRBV4-3	TGCGCCAGCAGCCAATACGGACAGAACTATGGCTACACCTTC	CASSQYGQNYGYTF
15	TRBD2	TRBJ2-7	.	TRBV5-1	TGCGCCAGCAGCTTGGGAGCGGGGGGGCCCTACGAGCAGTACTTC	CASSLGAGGPYEQYF
15	.	TRBJ2-2	.	TRBV4-3	TGCGCCAGCAGCCAAGGGGCGGAGCACACCGGGGAGCTGTTTTTT	CASSQGAEHTGELFF
15	TRBD1	TRBJ1-1	few	TRBV9	TGTGCCAGCAGCGTAGAGGGACAGACGAACACTGAAGCTTTCTTT	CASSVEGQTNTEAFF
12	.	TRBJ1-5	.	TRBV24-1	TGTGCCACCAGTGATTTAAATCAGCCCCAGCATTTT	CATSDLNQPQHF
16	.	TRBJ2-7	few	TRBV23-1	TGCGCCAGCAGTCAATCGATCTTTCGAAGAGCCAACGAGCAGTACTTC	CASSQSIFRRANEQYF
15	TRBD1	TRBJ1-6	few	TRBV3-1	TGTGCCAGCAGCCAAGTGACAGGGTCGGATTCACCCCTCCACTTT	CASSQVTGSDSPLHF
12	TRBD1	TRBJ1-1	.	TRBV29-1	TGCAGCGGGAAGGGGGCTGGCACTGAAGCTTTCTTT	CSGKGAGTEAFF
18	.	TRBJ1-1	.	TRBV12-5	TGTGCTAGTGGTTTGGTCCTAGGAACCCTGACGGGGCTCACTGAAGCTTTCTTT	CASGLVLGTLTGLTEAFF
13	.	TRBJ1-1	.	TRBV7-2	TGTGCCAGCAGCTTAAGTTGGAACACTGAAGCTTTCTTT	CASSLSWNTEAFF
14	.	TRBJ1-6	few	TRBV4-3	TGCGCCAGCAGCCAATTCCAGGGAGGATCACCCCTCCACTTT	CASSQFQGGSPLHF
17	.	TRBJ1-1	few	TRBV6-2/TRBV6-3	TGTGCCAGCAGTAACCCCGCCCGTGGAGCGGGTAACACTGAAGCTTTCTTT	CASSNPARGAGNTEAFF
15	TRBD2	TRBJ2-1	.	TRBV5-6	TGTGCCAGCAGCTTGGGCGGGGGGGCACCCTATGAGCAGTTCTTC	CASSLGGGAPYEQFF
14	.	TRBJ2-3	few	TRBV6-2/TRBV6-3	TGTGCCAGCAGTTATGCCGGGACCACAGATACGCAGTATTTT	CASSYAGTTDTQYF
16	TRBD1	TRBJ2-7	few	TRBV7-8	TGTGCCAGCAGTGTAGGGGGACAGGGGATAACCTACGAGCAGTACTTC	CASSVGGQGITYEQYF
15	.	TRBJ1-1	few	TRBV9	TGTGCCAGCAGCGTAGCTGGGCAGACGAACACTGAAGCTTTCTTT	CASSVAGQTNTEAFF
15	.	TRBJ1-1	.	TRBV7-2	TGTGCCAGCAGCTCCACCACAAGAAAGAACACTGAAGCTTTCTTT	CASSSTTRKNTEAFF
16	.	TRBJ1-1	few	TRBV7-8	TGTGCCAGCAGCTTAGGAGTTACAGGACCGAACACTGAAGCTTTCTTT	CASSLGVTGPNTEAFF
13	TRBD1	TRBJ2-7	.	TRBV29-1	TGCAGTTGTTACGGGACAGCTTCCTACGAGCAGTACTTC	CSCYGTASYEQYF